What follows are 15 T cell receptor beta chains derived from one specimen sequenced in a study of low-dose radiotherapy and immunotherapy resistance in tumors (dated 2022 in TCRdb). The run used an Illumina HiSeq 2500. First-strand cDNA was synthesized using Superscript III and a set of TRAV- and TRBV-specific primers, so that both TCRalpha and TCRbeta chains were covered. TCRs were amplified for about 20 PCR cycles with Phusion, using a constant-region primer paired with the adapter attached to the V primers. Through fastp at Q25 and MiXCR, TCRdb rebuilt clones from the public reads, retaining in-frame beta chains. Rows with one shared CDR3 protein collapse into an entry with the most common genes and DNA. The sample records tens of thousands of distinct CDR3 sequences, 26% of which are singletons. The ten largest clonotypes hold 5.5% to 8% of the sample. This specimen's time point label, per the study, means: before trial treatment.

Sequences were derived from PBMCs, sampled before treatment. The receptors derive from a male donor with rectosigmoid adenocarcinoma.

This clonotype was recorded at least ten times. The chain carries TRBV6-6 and TRBJ1-5, with D hard to call. Germline V gene lookup returns CDR1 MNHNY and CDR2 SVGAGI (reference sequence). Trimming took off 5 bases at V and 7 bases at J, with 18 bases between the two ends. The CDR3 is made up of 15 amino acids. CDR3 sequence reads: CASSRGPPSPQPQHF. CDR3 coding DNA: TGTGCCAGCAGTCGCGGGCCCCCATCTCCCCAGCCCCAGCATTTT.

This clonotype was recorded at least ten times. The chain carries TRBV24-1 and TRBJ2-1, with D maybe TRBD1 (5 bases). V dropped 6 bases and J dropped 2 bases, with 10 bases sitting between them. CDR3 length equals 14 residues. The germline V gene encodes CDR1 KGHDR and CDR2 SFDVKD. CDR3 bases: TGTGCCACCAGTCCCCAGGGCCCCTACAATGAGCAGTTCTTC. It translates to CATSPQGPYNEQFF.

The V call is TRBV28, the J call TRBJ2-4; no reliable D call. Trimming cost V 5 bases and J 0 bases, with 5 bases left between them. CDR1 is MDHEN, CDR2 SYDVKM, per germline. CDR3 size: 13 residues. CDR3 in DNA: TGTGCCAGCAGTACAATAGCCAAAAACATTCAGTACTTC. It specifies CASSTIAKNIQYF.

The gene calls are TRBV27 and TRBJ1-6; the match to TRBD1 covers 7 bases. Trimming cost V 3 bases and J 9 bases; bases outside gene matches: 5. This CDR3 has 14 amino acids. Germline CDR1 is MNHEY and CDR2 is SMNVEV (reference sequence). Written as DNA, the CDR3 is TGTGCCAGCAGTTTCGGGGACAGAATTTCACCCCTCCACTTT. Amino acids: CASSFGDRISPLHF.

This clonotype showed up just a few times. The genes are TRBV3-1 and TRBJ2-1; D is unresolved. V lost 2 bases and J lost 7, with 15 bases in between. This CDR3 has 15 residues. Germline-derived CDR1 and CDR2 are LGHDT and YNNKEL (reference sequence). In DNA form, the CDR3 reads TGTGCCAGCAGCCAATCAGCCCACTATCAAAATGAGCAGTTCTTC. This sequence encodes CASSQSAHYQNEQFF.

CDR3 amino acids: CASSPSGLNQPQHF. The CDR3 bases are TGTGCCAGCAGTCCGTCAGGGCTTAATCAGCCCCAGCATTTT. The chain recombines TRBV28 with TRBJ1-5; possibly TRBD1 for D (5 bases). CDR3 length equals 14 residues. With 5 bases removed from V and 4 bases from J, the gap between germline ends came to 12 bases. CDR1 and CDR2 from the germline V gene are MDHEN and SYDVKM.

This chain joins TRBV6-6 and TRBJ2-7; D might be TRBD2 (6 bases). The germline gives CDR1 MNHNY, CDR2 SVGAGI (reference sequence). The CDR3 is 12 residues long. The germline V and J ends were trimmed by 8 bases and 3 bases, with 11 bases remaining between them. The CDR3: CASRGMGYEQYF. The CDR3 bases are TGTGCCAGCCGGGGGATGGGCTACGAGCAGTACTTC.

This clonotype has a count of ten or more. The CDR3 sequence is CASSQGGNTQYF. The CDR3 DNA reads TGTGCCAGCAGTCAGGGGGGCAATACGCAGTATTTT. The V call is TRBV7-2, the J call TRBJ2-3; possible D gene TRBD1, 7 bases. The CDR3 length is 12 residues. Germline CDR1 SGHTA, CDR2 FQGNSA. The germline V and J ends were trimmed by 6 bases and 7 bases, with 11 bases remaining between them.

The gene calls are TRBV29-1 and TRBJ1-1; the match to TRBD1 covers 10 bases. The germline V gene encodes CDR1 SQVTM and CDR2 ANQGSEA. The CDR3 is 10 residues long. The junction had 0 bases not matched to a gene; V was cut back by 4 bases and J by 10 bases. CDR3: CSVGDRGAFF. CDR3 nucleotide sequence: TGCAGCGTTGGGGACAGGGGAGCTTTCTTT.

Here the CDR3 DNA reads TGCGCCAGCAGCCAAGATCTAGGAGGCGAGCAGTTCTTC. Protein product: CASSQDLGGEQFF. The rearrangement joins TRBV4-3 to TRBJ2-1, with D tentatively TRBD2 (5 bases). With 0 bases removed from V and 10 bases from J, the gap between germline ends came to 10 bases. Germline values: CDR1 LGHNA, CDR2 YSLEER. The CDR3 is 13 residues long.

This clonotype has at least ten counts. The DNA of the CDR3 is TGTGCCGAAGGGGGCCGCAACCAAGAGACCCAGTACTTC. Its protein product is CAEGGRNQETQYF. The chain joins TRBV28 to TRBJ2-5, with 7 bases lining up with TRBD1. This CDR3 is built from 13 residues. CDR1 and CDR2 from the germline V gene are MDHEN and SYDVKM. The V segment lost 11 bases and the J segment 0 bases; nucleotides outside the gene matches: 6.

This clonotype has ten or more counts. The chain employs TRBV28 and TRBJ1-1; 7 positions match TRBD1. The CDR3 is 13 amino acids. V was pared by 2 bases and J by 5 bases, with 2 bases of the junction left unmatched. The V gene's germline CDR1 is MDHEN and CDR2 SYDVKM. The DNA for the CDR3 is TGTGCCAGCAGTTTAGACAGGGTAACTGAAGCTTTCTTT. It codes for CASSLDRVTEAFF. Filled out from reference TRBV28 and TRBJ1-1, the complete variable domain reads DVKVTQSSRYLVKRTGEKVFLECVQDMDHENMFWYRQDPGLGLRLIYFSYDVKMKEKGDIPEGYSVSREKKERFSLILESASTNQTSMYLCASSLDRVTEAFFGQGTRLTVV.

The chain links TRBV20-1 to TRBJ2-5; no clear D gene. The V gene's germline CDR1 is DFQATT and CDR2 SNEGSKA (reference sequence). Trimming stripped 0 bases from V and 5 bases from J, with 10 bases between. The CDR3 runs 13 residues. CDR3 amino acids: CSARDLGRETQYF. CDR3 DNA: TGCAGTGCTAGAGATTTGGGCCGGGAGACCCAGTACTTC.

Ten or more counts support this clonotype. The chain joins TRBV7-2 to TRBJ1-6, with D unresolved. V was shortened by 3 bases and J by 9 bases, with 9 bases between the two germline ends. The CDR3 is 13 amino acids. The germline CDR1 and CDR2 sequences are SGHTA and FQGNSA. The CDR3 protein is CASSFEWRSPLHF. CDR3 in DNA: TGTGCCAGCAGCTTCGAATGGCGTTCACCCCTCCACTTT.

This clonotype has ten or more counts. This sequence joins TRBV29-1 and TRBJ2-2; TRBD2 matches at 9 bases. CDR1 is SQVTM, CDR2 ANQGSEA, per germline. The V and J ends lost 0 bases and 4 bases, in that order; junction bases with no gene match: 3. The CDR3 has 15 amino acids. The CDR3 bases are TGCAGCGTTGAAGACTGGCGGGGGGGCACCGGGGAGCTGTTTTTT. It codes for CSVEDWRGGTGELFF.